A single sample gave rise to the 17 T cell receptor beta chains below, sequenced in a study of CD4+ T cells in melanoma. Generated by immunoSEQ multiplex PCR, the TCRdb table keeps only in-frame clones and is missing some. The data hold about 21,000 clones, with around four fifths observed a single time. These receptors came from a human donor with melanoma.

The gene calls are TRBV14 and TRBJ2-3; D may be TRBD1 (5 bases). The CDR3 loop spans 16 amino acids. Trimming cost V 2 bases and J 0 bases, with 12 bases left between them. Germline V gene data show CDR1 as SGHDN and CDR2 as FVKESK. The CDR3 DNA reads as TGTGCCAGCAGCCAATGGAAAGGGGCTAGCACAGATACGCAGTATTTT. It yields the protein CASSQWKGASTDTQYF.

The rearrangement links TRBV4-1 to TRBJ2-5, with 9 bases fitting TRBD1. The closer fit of TRBJ2-7 to the DNA end suggests the J call may be wrong. The germline V gene encodes CDR1 MGHRA and CDR2 YSYEKL. This CDR3 spans 16 amino acids. This chain's CDR3 is CASSQPKTGGSYEQYF. CDR3 DNA: TGCGCCAGCAGCCAACCAAAGACAGGGGGCTCCTACGAGCAGTACTTC.

For the CDR3, the DNA is TGTGCCAGCAGCTACTACAGGGGCGCTCGTGAGACCCAGTACTTC. Translating gives CASSYYRGARETQYF. V is TRBV5-5 and J is TRBJ2-5; 7 bases map to TRBD1. Trimming cost V 3 bases and J 5 bases; bases outside gene matches: 10. Germline CDR1 and CDR2: SGHKS and YYEKEE (reference sequence). CDR3 size: 15 residues.

V and J are TRBV4-1 and TRBJ1-4; tentatively, D is TRBD1 (5 bases). Germline V gene data show CDR1 as MGHRA and CDR2 as YSYEKL. This CDR3 has 16 residues. V lost 1 base to trimming and J lost 10 bases, with 19 bases between them. CDR3 in DNA: TGCGCCAGCAGCCAAGGGGTGGTGGCAGGGTCGGGAAAACTGTTTTTT. Protein product: CASSQGVVAGSGKLFF.

The chain recombines TRBV7-9 with TRBJ1-6, with 7 bases fitting TRBD1. This CDR3 region has 16 residues. Germline V lookup: CDR1 SEHNR, CDR2 FQNEAQ (reference sequence). With 5 bases clipped from V and 7 bases from J, the junction kept 11 bases outside the gene matches. The CDR3 here is CASSPPFQGGNSPLHF. CDR3 DNA sequence: TGTGCCAGCAGCCCCCCCTTCCAGGGGGGGAATTCACCCCTCCACTTT.

Written as DNA, the CDR3 is TGTGCCAGCAGAACAGGGCTCAACACTGAAGCTTTCTTT. Protein product: CASRTGLNTEAFF. The rearrangement links TRBV7-2 to TRBJ1-1; perhaps TRBD1 as D (6 bases). The germline CDR1 and CDR2 sequences are SGHTA and FQGNSA. The length of the CDR3 is 13 residues. V was clipped by 6 bases and J by 2 bases, with 10 bases between them.

The chain is built from TRBV5-1 and TRBJ2-5; D possibly matches TRBD1 or TRBD2 (5 bases each). The V gene lost 6 bases and the J gene lost 5 bases, with 29 bases spanning the gap. The CDR3 totals 18 residues. The germline V gene encodes CDR1 SGHRS and CDR2 YFSETQ. The CDR3 loop is CASTFSWTLDGLRETQYF. In DNA, the CDR3 is TGCGCCAGCACCTTTTCGTGGACACTTGACGGACTTAGGGAGACCCAGTACTTC.

The chain combines TRBV30 with TRBJ2-5, with D perhaps assigned TRBD1 or TRBD2 (5 bases each). CDR3 length equals 14 residues. The germline CDR1 and CDR2 sequences are GTSNPN and SVGIG (reference sequence). The V and J ends lost 2 bases and 3 bases respectively, with 13 bases between them. The CDR3 reads CAWSQGELKETQYF. CDR3 bases: TGTGCCTGGAGTCAGGGAGAGCTTAAAGAGACCCAGTACTTC.

The J gene is TRBJ1-2, the V gene TRBV6-4; no firm D call. The CDR3 length is 13 residues. V lost 6 bases, J lost 4 bases, and 12 bases lay in between. Germline assignment: CDR1 MRHNA and CDR2 SNTAGT. CDR3 nucleotide sequence: TGTGCCAGCAGGGGGATGGGGAGCTATGGCTACACCTTC. Its translation is CASRGMGSYGYTF.

The V gene is TRBV6-1, the J gene TRBJ1-4; TRBD1 aligns across 12 bases. This CDR3 comprises 15 residues. In germline, CDR1 is MNHNS, CDR2 SASEGT. The V gene end was trimmed by 4 bases and the J gene end by 6 bases; junction bases not matched to a gene: 3. The CDR3 nucleotides read TGTGCCAGCAGTGGGGGACAGGGGGCGGATGAAAAACTGTTTTTT. This codes for CASSGGQGADEKLFF.

V is TRBV5-1 and J is TRBJ2-1; 11 bases map to TRBD2. The V segment lost 4 bases and the J segment 8 bases; nucleotides outside the gene matches: 11. This CDR3 is built from 16 residues. CDR1 and CDR2 (germline): SGHRS, YFSETQ. For the CDR3, the DNA is TGCGCCAGCAGCCCCTACCTAGCGGGGGGCCGCGATGAGCAGTTCTTC. Protein sequence: CASSPYLAGGRDEQFF.

V gene TRBV7-8 combines with J gene TRBJ1-1; weak D call: TRBD1 (6 bases). The CDR3 runs to 14 residues. Trimming left V 5 bases short and J 6 bases short, with 16 bases between. Germline-derived CDR1 and CDR2 are SGHVS and FQNEAQ. The CDR3 protein is CASSPRRGGAEAFF. The CDR3 bases are TGTGCCAGCAGCCCCCGACGGGGGGGCGCTGAAGCTTTCTTT.

The table lists this clone with a few counts. J is TRBJ1-5 and V is TRBV6-5; 10 bases match TRBD1. J lost 4 bases, V lost 5 bases, and 5 bases had no gene match. Germline-derived CDR1 and CDR2 are MNHEY and SVGAGI. The length of the CDR3 is 15 residues. DNA for the CDR3: TGTGCCAGCAGTACGGGACAGGGGTATAATCAGCCCCAGCATTTT. Translating gives CASSTGQGYNQPQHF.

The gene calls are TRBV4-1 and TRBJ1-1; unclear D gene. Germline V lookup: CDR1 MGHRA, CDR2 YSYEKL. Trimming pared 0 bases from V and 11 bases from J, leaving 22 bases between. The CDR3 runs 16 residues. CDR3 region: CASSQDWAKGHSQAFF. The CDR3 nucleotides read TGCGCCAGCAGCCAAGATTGGGCAAAGGGTCATAGTCAGGCTTTCTTT.

By share of the sample, this clone is large. This same CDR3 is encoded by further DNA sequences in the sample. CDR3 in amino acids: CASSLRGADTEAFF. In DNA, the CDR3 is TGTGCCAGCAGCCTACGGGGGGCGGACACTGAAGCTTTCTTT. V is TRBV5-8 and J is TRBJ1-1; D is perhaps TRBD1 (6 bases). Germline V lookup: CDR1 SGHTS, CDR2 YDEGEE. CDR3 length: 14 residues. Trimming stripped 4 bases from V and 3 bases from J, with 13 bases between.

V usage is TRBV6-1 and J usage is TRBJ1-2; D not resolved. The CDR3 totals 12 residues. The germline V gene has CDR1 MNHNS and CDR2 SASEGT. The germline V and J ends were trimmed by 2 bases and 3 bases, with 4 bases remaining between them. CDR3: CASSEQDYGYTF. In DNA, the CDR3 is TGTGCCAGCAGTGAACAGGACTATGGCTACACCTTC.

This rearrangement joins TRBV30 to TRBJ1-1; D is ambiguous. The ends were cut back, 4 bases at V and 0 bases at J, with 12 bases in the middle. The CDR3 consists of 14 residues. Germline V CDR1 and CDR2: GTSNPN, SVGIG (reference sequence). The CDR3 region has the DNA TGTGCCTGGAAAGAACCCAGTTTGAACACTGAAGCTTTCTTT. This sequence encodes CAWKEPSLNTEAFF.